The 31 T cell receptor beta chains reported below all come from one sample, sequenced in a study of T cells in Graves' hyperthyroidism and ophthalmopathy (dated by TCRdb to about 2019). Libraries were prepared through multiplex PCR. Sequenced on an Illumina HiSeq 2000. The TCR beta CDR3 regions were amplified from the RNA transcripts. The first round of RT-PCR for the TCR CDR3 was performed with the HTBI primer set and the Qiagen OneStep RT-PCR kit. Starting from the raw public reads, TCRdb applied fastp trimming at Q25, assembled clones with MiXCR and retained in-frame beta chains. Every distinct CDR3 protein forms one entry, paired with its most common genes and DNA. A total of approximately 420,000 distinct CDR3 sequences appear in this sample, approximately 15% of them only once. The top ten clones comprise about 5% of the sample. Sequencing was done on a sample of blood. Receptors were obtained from a woman younger than 35 with Graves' hyperthyroidism.

The sample holds a few counts of this clonotype. At one boundary the junction diverges from the germline segment, which might be a read error. This chain links TRBV4-1 with TRBJ2-1; D is unclear. CDR3 length: 15 residues. CDR1 and CDR2 (germline): MGHRA, YSYEKL. The CDR3 protein is CASRPLITSCNEQFF. CDR3 bases: TGCGCCAGCAGACCTTTAATAACCTCCTGCAATGAGCAGTTCTTC.

At least ten counts were recorded for this clonotype. V gene TRBV3-1 combines with J gene TRBJ2-2; 8 bases are shared with TRBD1. Germline CDR1 and CDR2: LGHDT and YNNKEL (reference sequence). V dropped 2 bases and J dropped 4; count of bases not matched to a gene: 3. The CDR3 has 15 amino acids. CDR3 DNA: TGTGCCAGCAGCCAAAGGACAGGGAGCACCGGGGAGCTGTTTTTT. Translating gives CASSQRTGSTGELFF.

In this sample, this clonotype turned up once. It may be a read error: a sequence one base away is much more abundant. V gene TRBV18 combines with J gene TRBJ2-7; D is ambiguous. Germline V lookup: CDR1 KGHSH, CDR2 LQKENI. This CDR3 spans 13 amino acids. The CDR3 nucleotides are TGTGCCAGCTCCCAAAACGTCCGGGTCGGGCAGCACTTC. It yields the protein CASSQNVRVGQHF. The full variable domain, in which reference TRBV18 and TRBJ2-7 provide the parts outside the CDR3, is NAGVMQNPRHLVRRRGQEARLRCSPMKGHSHVYWYRQLPEEGLKFMVYLQKENIIDESGMPKERFSAEFPKEGPSILRIQQVVRGDSAAYFCASSQNVRVGQHFGPGTRLTVT.

This clonotype has a handful of counts. The germline gene is not matched at one end of the junction; a read error may be the cause. The chain employs TRBV7-7 and TRBJ2-1, with TRBD2 identical over 10 bases. The CDR3 spans 14 residues. Germline V gives CDR1 SSHAT, CDR2 FNYEAQ (reference sequence). CDR3 protein: CASSFASGSGEQFF. DNA for the CDR3: TGTGCTAGCAGCTTCGCTAGCGGGAGTGGTGAGCAGTTCTTC.

This clonotype has a handful of counts. V usage is TRBV10-3 and J usage is TRBJ2-1; D remains ambiguous. V gave up 3 bases and J gave up 2 bases, with 2 bases separating them. This CDR3 comprises 12 residues. Germline V gene sequence: CDR1 ENHRY, CDR2 SYGVKD. The CDR3 DNA is TGTGCCATCAGTGATCCCTACAATGAGCAGTTCTTC. Protein: CAISDPYNEQFF.

CDR3 region: CASSDRFLNEQFF. The CDR3 DNA is TGTGCCAGCAGTGACAGATTCCTCAATGAGCAGTTCTTC. The V call is TRBV7-4, the J call TRBJ2-1; perhaps TRBD1 as D (5 bases). Trimming cost V 6 bases and J 6 bases, with 12 bases left between them. Germline CDR1 SGHVT, CDR2 SQSDAQ. This CDR3 has 13 amino acids.

The chain is built from TRBV18 and TRBJ2-5; maybe TRBD1 (6 bases). With 3 bases removed from V and 4 bases from J, the gap between germline ends came to 12 bases. The CDR3 is made up of 14 amino acids. Germline assignment: CDR1 KGHSH and CDR2 LQKENI. CDR3 nucleotides: TGTGCCAGCTCACCGGGACAACTAGGAGAGACCCAGTACTTC. It yields the protein CASSPGQLGETQYF.

The chain has TRBV24-1 and TRBJ2-7; TRBD2 aligns across 7 bases. V gave up 4 bases and J gave up 6 bases; unmatched junction bases: 5. The CDR3 is 13 residues long. Germline CDR1 and CDR2: KGHDR and SFDVKD. The CDR3 here is CATSDATSREQYF. CDR3 in DNA: TGTGCCACCAGTGACGCGACTAGCCGCGAGCAGTACTTC.

This chain joins TRBV30 and TRBJ2-2; D not resolved. The V and J ends lost 1 base and 1 base respectively, with 7 bases between them. The germline V gene encodes CDR1 GTSNPN and CDR2 SVGIG (reference sequence). This CDR3 is 14 amino acids long. CDR3 nucleotide sequence: TGTGCCTGGAGTGGGCTATTGAACACCGGGGAGCTGTTTTTT. Protein product: CAWSGLLNTGELFF. Variable domain in full (rest from reference TRBV30 and TRBJ2-2): SQTIHQWPATLVQPVGSPLSLECTVEGTSNPNLYWYRQAAGRGLQLLFYSVGIGQISSEVPQNLSASRPQDRQFILSSKKLLLSDSGFYLCAWSGLLNTGELFFGEGSRLTVL.

This clonotype has more than one count but fewer than ten. This chain links TRBV7-3 with TRBJ2-1; TRBD1 matches at 7 bases. The CDR3 totals 14 residues. Germline V lookup: CDR1 SGHTA, CDR2 FQGTGA. V shed 5 bases, J shed 3 bases, and the junction held 4 bases outside the gene matches. This CDR3 is CASSITGDYNEQFF. The CDR3 DNA sequence: TGTGCCAGCAGCATCACAGGGGACTACAATGAGCAGTTCTTC.

This clonotype was counted many times. The genes are TRBV15 and TRBJ2-3; D not resolved. The germline CDR1 and CDR2 sequences are LNHNV and YYDKDF (reference sequence). The CDR3 extends over 16 amino acids. The V end was cut by 2 bases, the J end by 0 bases, with 12 bases between. The CDR3 DNA reads as TGTGCCACCAGCAGACTGACGACACCTAGCACAGATACGCAGTATTTT. It encodes CATSRLTTPSTDTQYF.

This clonotype was detected ten times or more. The chain is built from TRBV29-1 and TRBJ2-3, with D unresolved. The ends were cut back, 4 bases at V and 0 bases at J, with 8 bases in the middle. Per the germline V gene, CDR1 is SQVTM and CDR2 is ANQGSEA. The CDR3 runs 13 residues. The CDR3 DNA reads as TGCAGCGTTGGGCTACATAGCACAGATACGCAGTATTTT. It translates to CSVGLHSTDTQYF.

The J gene is TRBJ1-2, the V gene TRBV11-1; 8 bases are shared with TRBD1. V shed 6 bases and J 8 bases; nucleotides not matched to a gene: 8. CDR3 length equals 13 residues. The V gene's germline CDR1 is SGHAT and CDR2 FQDESV (reference sequence). The CDR3 here is CASRLGQGEGYTF. In nucleotides, the CDR3 is TGTGCCAGCAGACTCGGACAGGGCGAGGGCTACACCTTC.

The V gene is TRBV4-3, the J gene TRBJ2-1; tentative D call: TRBD2 (6 bases). This CDR3 has 16 residues. Germline lookup yields CDR1 LGHNA and CDR2 YSLEER. V was clipped by 0 bases and J by 6 bases, with 15 bases between them. This CDR3 is CASSQEEGRTGNEQFF. CDR3 DNA: TGCGCCAGCAGCCAAGAGGAGGGGAGAACAGGCAATGAGCAGTTCTTC.

This clonotype was seen repeatedly, ten times or more. The CDR3 loop is CASSFRFSGELFF. CDR3 sequence (DNA): TGCGCCAGCAGCTTTAGATTCTCCGGGGAGCTGTTTTTT. This chain joins TRBV5-1 and TRBJ2-2; the D is unclear. The CDR3 consists of 13 residues. The germline V gene has CDR1 SGHRS and CDR2 YFSETQ. V gave up 2 bases and J gave up 6 bases, with 8 bases separating them.

This clonotype was recorded many times. The chain links TRBV6-1 to TRBJ2-7, with D possibly matching TRBD2 (6 bases). The germline gives CDR1 MNHNS, CDR2 SASEGT. The length of the CDR3 is 15 residues. Trimming took off 5 bases at V and 4 bases at J, with 18 bases between the two ends. The CDR3: CASSYDAGRGYEQYF. The CDR3, as DNA: TGTGCCAGCAGTTACGACGCGGGAAGAGGATACGAGCAGTACTTC.

This clonotype was picked up many times. The rearrangement joins TRBV6-1 to TRBJ2-5; 9 nucleotides line up with TRBD2. After removal of 5 bases from V and 5 bases from J, the junction contained 9 bases not matched to a gene. The CDR3 length is 15 residues. Germline V gene sequence: CDR1 MNHNS, CDR2 SASEGT. CDR3 nucleotide sequence: TGTGCCAGCAGTACGATAGCGGGAGCTGGGGAGACCCAGTACTTC. Protein sequence: CASSTIAGAGETQYF.

This clonotype was picked up many times. This rearrangement joins TRBV5-1 to TRBJ1-5; D unclear. Germline CDR1 and CDR2: SGHRS and YFSETQ. V lost 0 bases and J lost 4, with 11 bases in between. The CDR3 covers 15 residues. DNA of the CDR3: TGCGCCAGCAGCTTGGGAGACGGTATGAATCAGCCCCAGCATTTT. Encoded protein: CASSLGDGMNQPQHF.

This clonotype was found many times. The chain couples TRBV12-3 or TRBV12-4 to TRBJ1-1; no clear D. The CDR3 extends over 12 amino acids. V was clipped by 6 bases and J by 3 bases, with 8 bases between them. The CDR3 loop reads CASSSLHTEAFF. Here the CDR3 DNA reads TGTGCCAGCAGCTCCCTCCACACTGAAGCTTTCTTT.

This clonotype was detected only a few times. The chain has TRBV12-3 or TRBV12-4 and TRBJ1-1, with 10 bases that match TRBD1. V lost 6 bases and J lost 0; bases outside the gene matches: 10. The CDR3 spans 17 residues. In DNA, the CDR3 is TGTGCCAGCAGCCCCGGGACAGGGGTTCTGATGAACACTGAAGCTTTCTTT. This sequence encodes CASSPGTGVLMNTEAFF.

The chain combines TRBV20-1 with TRBJ2-7; D gene ambiguous. Germline CDR1 reads DFQATT; CDR2 reads SNEGSKA (reference sequence). The CDR3 extends over 12 amino acids. Trimming left V 4 bases short and J 0 bases short, with 7 bases between. CDR3 nucleotide sequence: TGCAGTGCTACTTTCAGCTCCTACGAGCAGTACTTC. As protein: CSATFSSYEQYF.

Many counts were recorded for this clonotype. The rearrangement links TRBV28 to TRBJ1-5, with 11 positions matching TRBD1. Trimming removed 4 bases from V and 4 bases from J; junction bases left unmatched: 6. The germline CDR1 and CDR2 sequences are MDHEN and SYDVKM. The CDR3 is 16 amino acids. The chain's CDR3 is CASSWPRDRGNQPQHF. For the CDR3, the DNA is TGTGCCAGCAGTTGGCCCAGGGACAGGGGGAATCAGCCCCAGCATTTT.

J is TRBJ2-1 and V is TRBV20-1; TRBD2 agrees at 10 bases. This CDR3 comprises 13 residues. CDR1 is DFQATT and CDR2 is SNEGSKA in the germline V gene (reference sequence). Trimming took 1 base from V and 9 from J; bases not matched to a gene: 3. The CDR3 here is CSARGLAGGEQFF. The CDR3 nucleotides read TGCAGTGCTAGAGGACTAGCGGGTGGTGAGCAGTTCTTC.

This clonotype came up many times. This chain links TRBV6-5 with TRBJ2-5; unclear D gene. There are 15 residues in the CDR3. The V and J ends lost 2 bases and 4 bases respectively, with 14 bases between them. CDR1 and CDR2 (germline): MNHEY, SVGAGI. CDR3 DNA: TGTGCCAGCAGTTACCCCCAGGCTGGGTCAGAGACCCAGTACTTC. Translated: CASSYPQAGSETQYF.

This clonotype has just a few counts. The chain uses TRBV4-3 and TRBJ2-1; unclear D gene. Germline CDR1 is LGHNA and CDR2 is YSLEER. Deletions cut 3 bases from V and 5 bases from J, with 14 bases between. The CDR3 is 15 amino acids. The CDR3 DNA follows: TGCGCCAGCAGCCATTCTGGAGAATCTCACAATGAGCAGTTCTTC. Protein product: CASSHSGESHNEQFF.

This clonotype occurred many times. The rearrangement links TRBV28 to TRBJ2-4; D may be TRBD2 (6 bases). This CDR3 comprises 17 residues. Germline lookup yields CDR1 MDHEN and CDR2 SYDVKM. V dropped 5 bases and J dropped 0 bases, with 17 bases sitting between them. The CDR3 region has the DNA TGTGCCAGCAGTATAAAATGGGGACTGGGAGCCAAAAACATTCAGTACTTC. It codes for CASSIKWGLGAKNIQYF.

There are a few counts of this clonotype. The chain combines TRBV19 with TRBJ2-7; 9 nucleotides match TRBD1. The CDR3 is made up of 15 amino acids. Germline-derived CDR1 and CDR2 are LNHDA and SQIVND (reference sequence). After removal of 3 bases from V and 3 bases from J, the junction contained 6 bases not matched to a gene. CDR3 sequence (DNA): TGTGCCAGTAGTATCAGATCGGGACAGGGCTACGAGCAGTACTTC. Translation: CASSIRSGQGYEQYF.

This clonotype occurred many times. This chain uses TRBV10-3 with TRBJ2-7, with 9 bases lining up with TRBD2. Germline CDR1 ENHRY, CDR2 SYGVKD. Unmatched junction bases numbered 7, after V lost 0 bases and J lost 7 bases. The CDR3 sequence is 15 residues long. As DNA, the CDR3 is TGTGCCATCAGTGAGTCGAATCTCAGCGGGAGGGAGCAGTACTTC. Its translation is CAISESNLSGREQYF.

V usage is TRBV3-1 and J usage is TRBJ2-5; D is uncertain. Germline CDR1 and CDR2: LGHDT and YNNKEL (reference sequence). The CDR3 contains 16 residues. V lost 1 base and J 0 bases, leaving 12 bases between the germline ends. CDR3 sequence: CASSQGFRANQETQYF. The CDR3 nucleotides are TGTGCCAGCAGCCAAGGGTTTCGGGCCAACCAAGAGACCCAGTACTTC.

This clonotype was seen ten or more times. The chain recombines TRBV3-1 with TRBJ2-7; D is tentatively TRBD1 or TRBD2 (5 bases each). Trimming shortened V by 3 bases and J by 7 bases, and 13 bases separated the two germline ends. This CDR3 has 13 residues. In germline, CDR1 is LGHDT, CDR2 YNNKEL (reference sequence). CDR3 sequence: CASSQTGPGEQYF. The CDR3 coding sequence is TGTGCCAGCAGCCAGACGGGGCCGGGGGAGCAGTACTTC.

The rearrangement joins TRBV4-3 to TRBJ2-7, with TRBD2 identical over 10 bases. J gave up 9 bases and V 2 bases, and 7 bases lay outside the gene matches. Germline V gives CDR1 LGHNA, CDR2 YSLEER. This CDR3 region has 14 residues. The CDR3 spells CASSQTRTSGTQYF. As DNA, the CDR3 is TGCGCCAGCAGCCAAACCAGGACTAGCGGCACGCAGTACTTC.